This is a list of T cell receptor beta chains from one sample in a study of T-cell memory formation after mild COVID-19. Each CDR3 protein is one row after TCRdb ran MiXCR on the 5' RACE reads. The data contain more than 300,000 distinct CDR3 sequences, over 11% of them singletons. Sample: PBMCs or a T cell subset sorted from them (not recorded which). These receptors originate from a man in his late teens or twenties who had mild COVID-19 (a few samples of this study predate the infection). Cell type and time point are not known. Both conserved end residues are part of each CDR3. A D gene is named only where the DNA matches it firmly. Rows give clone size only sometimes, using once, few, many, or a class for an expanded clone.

cdr3_nt: TGCGCCAGCAGTCAATGTGGAGGGACCCATGAGCAGTTCTTC
cdr3_aa: CASSQCGGTHEQFF
clone_size: many
v_call: TRBV23-1
d_call: .
j_call: TRBJ2-1

cdr3_nt: TGCGCCAGCAGCTTCTCCGAGGGTGGGTGGAATGAGCAGTTCTTC
cdr3_aa: CASSFSEGGWNEQFF
clone_size: .
v_call: TRBV5-1
d_call: .
j_call: TRBJ2-1

cdr3_nt: TGTGCCTGGAGGAGGGGTACAGATACGCAGTATTTT
cdr3_aa: CAWRRGTDTQYF
clone_size: few
v_call: TRBV30
d_call: .
j_call: TRBJ2-3

cdr3_nt: TGTGCCAGCAGCCAAGACAGGGTAGGGGAGACCCAGTACTTC
cdr3_aa: CASSQDRVGETQYF
clone_size: many
v_call: TRBV3-1
d_call: .
j_call: TRBJ2-5

cdr3_nt: TGCGCCAGCAGCCAAGACGATGGGCTGAGAGAGACCCAGTACTTC
cdr3_aa: CASSQDDGLRETQYF
clone_size: few
v_call: TRBV4-3
d_call: .
j_call: TRBJ2-5

cdr3_nt: TGTGCCAGCTCACCATCGCCGGGACTCCCAGAGTTCTTC
cdr3_aa: CASSPSPGLPEFF
clone_size: .
v_call: TRBV18
d_call: .
j_call: TRBJ2-1

cdr3_nt: TGTGCCAGCAGAATGGGGGACCGTAACTATGGCTACACCTTC
cdr3_aa: CASRMGDRNYGYTF
clone_size: many
v_call: TRBV5-4
d_call: .
j_call: TRBJ1-2

cdr3_nt: TGTGCCAGCAGTTACGCCGCATTACGAAGACGGTGGGGGACTGAAGCTTTCTTT
cdr3_aa: CASSYAALRRRWGTEAFF
clone_size: .
v_call: TRBV6-2/TRBV6-3
d_call: .
j_call: TRBJ1-1

cdr3_nt: TGTGCCAGCAGCGACGACTTGACCCAGTACTTC
cdr3_aa: CASSDDLTQYF
clone_size: .
v_call: TRBV7-2
d_call: .
j_call: TRBJ2-5

cdr3_nt: TGTGCCAGCAGTGAAAGGGGCGGACTATCCGGGGAGCTGTTTTTT
cdr3_aa: CASSERGGLSGELFF
clone_size: few
v_call: TRBV2
d_call: .
j_call: TRBJ2-2

cdr3_nt: TGTGCCAGCAGCCCCCAGACGGATCTTAACTATGGCTACACCTTC
cdr3_aa: CASSPQTDLNYGYTF
clone_size: .
v_call: TRBV7-2
d_call: .
j_call: TRBJ1-2

cdr3_nt: TGTGCCAGTAGTCGGGGGCTATATGAAGCTTTCTTT
cdr3_aa: CASSRGLYEAFF
clone_size: .
v_call: TRBV19
d_call: .
j_call: TRBJ1-1

cdr3_nt: TGTGCCAGCAGCCCCGGTGGGCAGGACTATGGCTACACCTTC
cdr3_aa: CASSPGGQDYGYTF
clone_size: .
v_call: TRBV7-9
d_call: .
j_call: TRBJ1-2

cdr3_nt: TGTGCCAGCAGTTACACAACCGCGAGCTCCTACAATGAGCAGTTCTTC
cdr3_aa: CASSYTTASSYNEQFF
clone_size: .
v_call: TRBV6-2/TRBV6-3
d_call: .
j_call: TRBJ2-1

cdr3_nt: TGTGCCAGCCCCGGACAGCCAGCCACCGGGGAGCTGTTTTTT
cdr3_aa: CASPGQPATGELFF
clone_size: few
v_call: TRBV7-8
d_call: .
j_call: TRBJ2-2

cdr3_nt: TGTGCCAGCAGCTTAGCAGGTCCCGGGCGAGAGCAGTTCTTC
cdr3_aa: CASSLAGPGREQFF
clone_size: .
v_call: TRBV7-9
d_call: .
j_call: TRBJ2-1

cdr3_nt: TGTGCCAGCAGCTCTCGAAGAGGGGGCGCTGAAGCTTTCTTT
cdr3_aa: CASSSRRGGAEAFF
clone_size: .
v_call: TRBV7-6
d_call: TRBD1
j_call: TRBJ1-1

cdr3_nt: TGCGCCAGCGAGGGGCAGGACAATGAGCAGTTCTTC
cdr3_aa: CASEGQDNEQFF
clone_size: .
v_call: TRBV4-1
d_call: .
j_call: TRBJ2-1

cdr3_nt: TGCGCCAGCAGCCGCGTGGAGGGGTTTGGGACTGAAGCTTTCTTT
cdr3_aa: CASSRVEGFGTEAFF
clone_size: few
v_call: TRBV5-1
d_call: .
j_call: TRBJ1-1

cdr3_nt: TGCAGTGCTAGACCCGGAGGAGAGGGCACAGATACGCAGTATTTT
cdr3_aa: CSARPGGEGTDTQYF
clone_size: .
v_call: TRBV20-1
d_call: .
j_call: TRBJ2-3

cdr3_nt: TGTGCCTGGAGTGTACGGGCCCTTTACAATGAGCAGTTCTTC
cdr3_aa: CAWSVRALYNEQFF
clone_size: .
v_call: TRBV30
d_call: .
j_call: TRBJ2-1

cdr3_nt: TGTGCCAGCATCCGGACAGGGTCATATAGGATGAACACTGAAGCTTTCTTT
cdr3_aa: CASIRTGSYRMNTEAFF
clone_size: .
v_call: TRBV5-6
d_call: TRBD1
j_call: TRBJ1-1

cdr3_nt: TGTGCCAGCAGCCAGGAGCGGTTAGAAAACATTCAGTACTTC
cdr3_aa: CASSQERLENIQYF
clone_size: .
v_call: TRBV4-2
d_call: .
j_call: TRBJ2-4

cdr3_nt: TGTGCCAGCAGCTCCGACAGGAGAATTTGGCAGCCCCAGCATTTT
cdr3_aa: CASSSDRRIWQPQHF
clone_size: few
v_call: TRBV21-1
d_call: .
j_call: TRBJ1-5

cdr3_nt: TGTGCCAGCTCCTTAATCGAGAGGAGCACAGATACGCAGTATTTT
cdr3_aa: CASSLIERSTDTQYF
clone_size: .
v_call: TRBV11-2
d_call: .
j_call: TRBJ2-3

cdr3_nt: TGTGCCAGCAAGGATTCGAACACCGGGGAGCTGTTTTTT
cdr3_aa: CASKDSNTGELFF
clone_size: .
v_call: TRBV2
d_call: .
j_call: TRBJ2-2

cdr3_nt: TGTGCCATCGGGAGAAGGGGAGACTATGGCTACACCTTC
cdr3_aa: CAIGRRGDYGYTF
clone_size: .
v_call: TRBV10-3
d_call: .
j_call: TRBJ1-2

cdr3_nt: TGCGCCAGCAGCTTCGGACTAGCCCATTCCACAGATACGCAGTATTTT
cdr3_aa: CASSFGLAHSTDTQYF
clone_size: few
v_call: TRBV5-1
d_call: TRBD2
j_call: TRBJ2-3

cdr3_nt: TGTGCCAGCAGTGGGGGGACATATATGAACACTGAAGCTTTCTTT
cdr3_aa: CASSGGTYMNTEAFF
clone_size: few
v_call: TRBV2
d_call: .
j_call: TRBJ1-1

cdr3_nt: TGTGCCAGCAGCCCGACCCCCGGATCTTACAATGAGCAGTTCTTC
cdr3_aa: CASSPTPGSYNEQFF
clone_size: many
v_call: TRBV7-2
d_call: .
j_call: TRBJ2-1

cdr3_nt: TGTGCCAGCAGCACCAGCTGGGGTAGCAATGAGCAGTTCTTC
cdr3_aa: CASSTSWGSNEQFF
clone_size: .
v_call: TRBV9
d_call: .
j_call: TRBJ2-1

cdr3_nt: TGTGCCAGCAGGCCGACAGGAATGAACACTGAAGCTTTCTTT
cdr3_aa: CASRPTGMNTEAFF
clone_size: few
v_call: TRBV11-1
d_call: .
j_call: TRBJ1-1

cdr3_nt: TGTGCCAGCAGCCCCGGGACAGGGTCCGGTGGCTACACCTTC
cdr3_aa: CASSPGTGSGGYTF
clone_size: .
v_call: TRBV7-9
d_call: TRBD1
j_call: TRBJ1-2

cdr3_nt: TGTGCCAGCAGCTTGGAAGTCCTACCCTATGGCTACACCTTC
cdr3_aa: CASSLEVLPYGYTF
clone_size: .
v_call: TRBV5-5
d_call: .
j_call: TRBJ1-2

cdr3_nt: TGCGCCAGCAGCCTCCCTCTACAGGGGTTCGGGGAGCTGTTTTTT
cdr3_aa: CASSLPLQGFGELFF
clone_size: .
v_call: TRBV4-1
d_call: TRBD1
j_call: TRBJ2-2

cdr3_nt: TGTGCCAGCAGTCAAATTTCATTGCGGGGGCTCACAGATACGCAGTATTTT
cdr3_aa: CASSQISLRGLTDTQYF
clone_size: many
v_call: TRBV7-9
d_call: .
j_call: TRBJ2-3

cdr3_nt: TGCGCCAGCAGCTTGGCGGAATTTTCCTACAATGAGCAGTTCTTC
cdr3_aa: CASSLAEFSYNEQFF
clone_size: many
v_call: TRBV5-1
d_call: .
j_call: TRBJ2-1

cdr3_nt: TGCGCCAGCAGGAGGACAGGGGAAGGAGAAGATACGCAGTATTTT
cdr3_aa: CASRRTGEGEDTQYF
clone_size: many
v_call: TRBV5-1
d_call: TRBD1
j_call: TRBJ2-3

cdr3_nt: TGTGCCAGCAGCCCGAGCACAGGGGACTACTACAATGAGCAGTTCTTC
cdr3_aa: CASSPSTGDYYNEQFF
clone_size: many
v_call: TRBV7-6
d_call: .
j_call: TRBJ2-1

cdr3_nt: TGTGCCAGCAGTTATACTATCTCCTACAATGAGCAGTTCTTC
cdr3_aa: CASSYTISYNEQFF
clone_size: many
v_call: TRBV6-2/TRBV6-3
d_call: .
j_call: TRBJ2-1

cdr3_nt: TGTGCCAGCAGCCAATTTTTGGGCAAGTTGAACACTGAAGCTTTCTTT
cdr3_aa: CASSQFLGKLNTEAFF
clone_size: .
v_call: TRBV14
d_call: .
j_call: TRBJ1-1

cdr3_nt: TGTGCCAGCAGTCGATCGTCTCCGGGGGGCTACACCTTC
cdr3_aa: CASSRSSPGGYTF
clone_size: few
v_call: TRBV6-2/TRBV6-3
d_call: .
j_call: TRBJ1-2